This TCR beta chain was found in a study of T cells in Graves' hyperthyroidism and ophthalmopathy. The V and J ends lost 4 bases and 1 base respectively, with 10 bases between them. CDR1 is LGHNA, CDR2 YNFKEQ, per germline. The CDR3 sequence is 14 residues long. RNA transcripts gave rise to amplified TCR beta CDR3 regions. First-round RT-PCR targeting the TCR CDR3 was performed with the HTBI primer set. TCRdb reprocessed the multiplex PCR reads with MiXCR, giving one entry per CDR3 protein. Of approximately 220,000 distinct CDR3 sequences detected, approximately 20% appear once; the ten largest clones hold around 43%. This clonotype was counted ten times or more.

Material for sequencing was blood. The chain joins TRBV4-2 to TRBJ1-1, with a weak D call TRBD1 (5 bases). The TCR sequence derives from a man aged 35 to 55 with Graves' hyperthyroidism. The CDR3 loop reads CASSRPGRNTEAFF. CDR3 sequence (DNA): TGTGCCAGCAGCCGCCCGGGACGGAACACTGAAGCTTTCTTT.